The 5 T cell receptor beta chains reported below all come from one sample, sequenced in a study of CD8 T cells in Susac syndrome. After extraction with the RNeasy kit, 0.5 to 1 ug of the RNA was reverse transcribed using random hexamers. TCRdb called the immunoSEQ multiplex PCR reads again in MiXCR, with one record for every CDR3 protein. The sample has a few hundred thousand distinct CDR3 sequences; around 85% are singletons. The specimen sequenced was CD8+ T cells from PBMCs. These receptors were collected from a human donor with multiple sclerosis.

This sequence joins TRBV19 and TRBJ1-1; D is unresolved. The CDR3 runs 14 residues. Germline V lookup: CDR1 LNHDA, CDR2 SQIVND (reference sequence). Trimming left V 1 base short and J 4 bases short, with 10 bases between. CDR3 coding DNA: TGTGCCAGTAGTATAGGAGGCTGGAGCACTGAAGCTTTCTTT. Amino acids: CASSIGGWSTEAFF.

The chain carries TRBV30 and TRBJ1-6, with D unresolved. Trimming cost V 0 bases and J 13 bases, with 19 bases left between them. The germline gives CDR1 GTSNPN, CDR2 SVGIG (reference sequence). CDR3 length: 15 residues. CDR3 nucleotides: TGTGCCTGGAGTGTACCGGACCGCGTATCCTTCCCCCTCCACTTT. Protein product: CAWSVPDRVSFPLHF.

The V gene is TRBV11-1, the J gene TRBJ2-7; possibly TRBD2 for D (5 bases). The ends were cut back, 6 bases at V and 7 bases at J, with 13 bases in the middle. CDR1 SGHAT and CDR2 FQDESV come from the germline V gene (reference sequence). This CDR3 is built from 12 residues. CDR3 region: CASSRTSGEQYF. The DNA of the CDR3 is TGTGCCAGCAGTAGGACTTCGGGAGAGCAGTACTTC.

The chain links TRBV11-2 to TRBJ2-1; D ambiguous. Between the trimmed V and J ends, which lost 1 base and 7 bases, there was a span of 14 bases. The CDR3 spans 15 residues. CDR1 and CDR2 from the germline V gene are SGHAT and FQNNGV. The CDR3 bases are TGTGCCAGCAGCTTAGCGTCTACTACGTGGAATGAGCAGTTCTTC. Translating gives CASSLASTTWNEQFF.

The genes are TRBV29-1 and TRBJ2-1; the match to TRBD2 covers 12 bases. Trimming cost V 0 bases and J 4 bases; bases outside gene matches: 4. The germline V gene has CDR1 SQVTM and CDR2 ANQGSEA. The length of the CDR3 is 16 residues. CDR3 region: CSVEDLAGGPYNEQFF. CDR3 bases: TGCAGCGTTGAAGATCTAGCGGGAGGGCCTTACAATGAGCAGTTCTTC.